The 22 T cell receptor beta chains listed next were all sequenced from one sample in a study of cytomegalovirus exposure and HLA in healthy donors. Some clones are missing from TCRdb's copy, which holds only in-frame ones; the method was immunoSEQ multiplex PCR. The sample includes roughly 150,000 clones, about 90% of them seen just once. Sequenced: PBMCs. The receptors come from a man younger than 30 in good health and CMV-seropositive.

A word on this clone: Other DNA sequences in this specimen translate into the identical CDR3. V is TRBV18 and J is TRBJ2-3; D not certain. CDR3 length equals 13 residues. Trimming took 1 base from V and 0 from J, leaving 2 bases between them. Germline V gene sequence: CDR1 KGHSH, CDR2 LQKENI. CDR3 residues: CASSPLSTDTQYF. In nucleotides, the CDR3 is TGTGCCAGCTCACCACTAAGCACAGATACGCAGTATTTT.

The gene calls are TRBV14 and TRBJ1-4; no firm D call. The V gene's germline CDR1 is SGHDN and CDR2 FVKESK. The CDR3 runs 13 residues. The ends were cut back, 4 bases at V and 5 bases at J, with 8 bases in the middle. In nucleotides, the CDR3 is TGTGCCAGCAGCCGCTGGGAGAATGAAAAACTGTTTTTT. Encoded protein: CASSRWENEKLFF.

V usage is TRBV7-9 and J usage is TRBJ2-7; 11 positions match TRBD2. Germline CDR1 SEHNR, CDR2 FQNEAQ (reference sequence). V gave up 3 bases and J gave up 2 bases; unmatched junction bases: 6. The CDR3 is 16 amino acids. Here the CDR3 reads CASSLDSGLAAYEQYF. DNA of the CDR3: TGTGCCAGCAGCTTGGACTCGGGACTAGCGGCCTACGAGCAGTACTTC.

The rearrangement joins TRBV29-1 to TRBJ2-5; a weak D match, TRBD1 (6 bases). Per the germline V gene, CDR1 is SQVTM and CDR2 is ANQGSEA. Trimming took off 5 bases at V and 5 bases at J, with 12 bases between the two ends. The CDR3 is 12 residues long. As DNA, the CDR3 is TGCAGCGTTCGCAGGGGTTCGGAGACCCAGTACTTC. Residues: CSVRRGSETQYF.

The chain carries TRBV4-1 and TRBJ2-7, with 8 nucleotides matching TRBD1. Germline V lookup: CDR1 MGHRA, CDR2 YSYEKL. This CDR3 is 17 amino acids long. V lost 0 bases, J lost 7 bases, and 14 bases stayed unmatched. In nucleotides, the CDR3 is TGCGCCAGCAGCCAAGATAGGGGACAGGCTATGGCGTGGGAGCAGTACTTC. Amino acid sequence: CASSQDRGQAMAWEQYF.

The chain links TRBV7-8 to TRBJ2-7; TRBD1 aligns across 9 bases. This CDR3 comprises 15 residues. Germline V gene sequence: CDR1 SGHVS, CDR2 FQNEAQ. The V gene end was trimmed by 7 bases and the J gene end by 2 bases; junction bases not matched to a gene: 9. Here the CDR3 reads CASTVSRQGAYEQYF. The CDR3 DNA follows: TGTGCCAGCACCGTTAGTCGACAGGGGGCCTACGAGCAGTACTTC.

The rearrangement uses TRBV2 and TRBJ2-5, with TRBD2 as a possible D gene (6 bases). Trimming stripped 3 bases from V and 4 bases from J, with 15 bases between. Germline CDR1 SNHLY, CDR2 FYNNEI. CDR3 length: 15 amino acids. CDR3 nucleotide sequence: TGTGCCAGCAGTGATCGAGGAGGGGCTCGAGAGACCCAGTACTTC. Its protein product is CASSDRGGARETQYF.

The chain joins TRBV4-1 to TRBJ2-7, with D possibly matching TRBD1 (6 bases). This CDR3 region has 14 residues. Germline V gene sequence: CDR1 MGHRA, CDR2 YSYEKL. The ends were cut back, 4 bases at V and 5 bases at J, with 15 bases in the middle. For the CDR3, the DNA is TGCGCCAGCAGCCTCCGGGACAATGGTAACGAGCAGTACTTC. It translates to CASSLRDNGNEQYF.

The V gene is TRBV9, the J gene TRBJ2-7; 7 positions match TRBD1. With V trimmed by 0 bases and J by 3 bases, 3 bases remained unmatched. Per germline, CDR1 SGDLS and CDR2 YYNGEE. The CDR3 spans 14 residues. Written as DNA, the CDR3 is TGTGCCAGCAGCGTAGGTGGGACAGACTACGAGCAGTACTTC. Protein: CASSVGGTDYEQYF.

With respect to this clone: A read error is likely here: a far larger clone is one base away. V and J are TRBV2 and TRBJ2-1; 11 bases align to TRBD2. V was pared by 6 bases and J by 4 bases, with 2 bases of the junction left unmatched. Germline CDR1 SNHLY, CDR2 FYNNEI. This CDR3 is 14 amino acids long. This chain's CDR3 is CASRGLAEYNEQFF. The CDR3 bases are TGTGCCAGCAGGGGACTAGCGGAGTACAATGAGCAGTTCTTC.

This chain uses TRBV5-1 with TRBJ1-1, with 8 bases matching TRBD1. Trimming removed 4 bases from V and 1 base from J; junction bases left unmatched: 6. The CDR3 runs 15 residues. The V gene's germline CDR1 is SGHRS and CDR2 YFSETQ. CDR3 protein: CASSTTGGPNTEAFF. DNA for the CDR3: TGCGCCAGCAGCACCACAGGGGGACCGAACACTGAAGCTTTCTTT. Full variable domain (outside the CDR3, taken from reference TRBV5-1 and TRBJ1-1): KAGVTQTPRYLIKTRGQQVTLSCSPISGHRSVSWYQQTPGQGLQFLFEYFSETQRNKGNFPGRFSGRQFSNSRSEMNVSTLELGDSALYLCASSTTGGPNTEAFFGQGTRLTVV.

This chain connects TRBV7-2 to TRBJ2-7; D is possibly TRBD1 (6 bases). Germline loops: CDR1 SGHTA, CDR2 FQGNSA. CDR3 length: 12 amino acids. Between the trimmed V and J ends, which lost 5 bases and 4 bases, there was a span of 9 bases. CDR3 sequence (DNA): TGTGCCAGCAGCCATCAGGGGTACGAGCAGTACTTC. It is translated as CASSHQGYEQYF.

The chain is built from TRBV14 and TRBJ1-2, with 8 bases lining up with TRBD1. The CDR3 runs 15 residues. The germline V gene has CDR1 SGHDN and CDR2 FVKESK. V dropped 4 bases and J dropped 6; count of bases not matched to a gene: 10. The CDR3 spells CASSRSRGRVHGYTF. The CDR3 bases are TGTGCCAGCAGCCGGTCCAGGGGGCGAGTTCATGGCTACACCTTC.

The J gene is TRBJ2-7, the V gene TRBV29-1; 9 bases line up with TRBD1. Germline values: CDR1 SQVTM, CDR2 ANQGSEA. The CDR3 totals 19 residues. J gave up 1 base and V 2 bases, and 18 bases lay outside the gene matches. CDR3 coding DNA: TGCAGCGTTGAATTACCGGGACAGGGCTTTTGGGGAGGGTCCTACGAGCAGTACTTC. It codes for CSVELPGQGFWGGSYEQYF.

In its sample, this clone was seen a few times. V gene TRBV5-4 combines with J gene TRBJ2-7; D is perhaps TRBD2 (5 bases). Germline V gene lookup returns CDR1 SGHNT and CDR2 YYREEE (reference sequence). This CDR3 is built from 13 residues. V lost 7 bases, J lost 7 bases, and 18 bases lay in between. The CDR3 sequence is CASAQERAREQYF. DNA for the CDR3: TGTGCCAGCGCACAAGAGAGGGCCCGAGAGCAGTACTTC.

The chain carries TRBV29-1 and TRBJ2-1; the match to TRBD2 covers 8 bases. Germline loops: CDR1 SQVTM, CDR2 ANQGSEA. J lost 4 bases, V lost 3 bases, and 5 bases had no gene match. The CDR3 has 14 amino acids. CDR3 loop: CSVEVLAGYNEQFF. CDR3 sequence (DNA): TGCAGCGTTGAGGTTCTAGCGGGTTACAATGAGCAGTTCTTC.

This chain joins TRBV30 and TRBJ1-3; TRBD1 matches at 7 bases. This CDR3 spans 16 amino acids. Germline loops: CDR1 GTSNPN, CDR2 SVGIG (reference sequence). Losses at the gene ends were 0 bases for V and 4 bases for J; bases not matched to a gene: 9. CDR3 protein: CAWSVRGGFGGNTIYF. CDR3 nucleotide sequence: TGTGCCTGGAGTGTACGAGGGGGCTTCGGAGGAAACACCATATATTTT.

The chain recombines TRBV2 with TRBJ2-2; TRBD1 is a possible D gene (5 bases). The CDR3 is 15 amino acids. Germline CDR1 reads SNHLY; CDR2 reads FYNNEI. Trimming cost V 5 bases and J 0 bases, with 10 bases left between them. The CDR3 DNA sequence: TGTGCCAGCAGTCGGCAACAGGCGAACACCGGGGAGCTGTTTTTT. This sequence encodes CASSRQQANTGELFF.

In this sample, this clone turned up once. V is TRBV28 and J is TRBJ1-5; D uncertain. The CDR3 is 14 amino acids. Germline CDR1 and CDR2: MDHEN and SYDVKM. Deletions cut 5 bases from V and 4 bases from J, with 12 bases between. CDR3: CASSVTPSNQPQHF. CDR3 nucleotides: TGTGCCAGCAGTGTTACTCCTTCTAATCAGCCCCAGCATTTT.

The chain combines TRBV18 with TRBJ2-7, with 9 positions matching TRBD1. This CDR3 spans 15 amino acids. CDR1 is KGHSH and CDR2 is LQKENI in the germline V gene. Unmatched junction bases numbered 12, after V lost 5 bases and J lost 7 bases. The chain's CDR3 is CASSNTGTGLKEQYF. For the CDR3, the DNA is TGTGCCAGCTCAAACACCGGGACAGGGCTTAAGGAGCAGTACTTC.

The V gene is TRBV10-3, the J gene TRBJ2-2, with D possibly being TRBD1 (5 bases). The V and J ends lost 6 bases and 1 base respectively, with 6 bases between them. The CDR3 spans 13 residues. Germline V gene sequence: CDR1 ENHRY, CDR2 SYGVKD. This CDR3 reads CAIRTGNTGELFF. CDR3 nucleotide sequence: TGTGCCATCAGAACAGGGAACACCGGGGAGCTGTTTTTT.

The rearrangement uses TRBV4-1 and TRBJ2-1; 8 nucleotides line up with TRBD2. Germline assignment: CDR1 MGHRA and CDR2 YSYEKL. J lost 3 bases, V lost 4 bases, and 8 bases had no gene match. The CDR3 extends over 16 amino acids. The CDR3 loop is CASSLPGSGDYNEQFF. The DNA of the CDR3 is TGCGCCAGCAGCCTCCCGGGTAGCGGGGACTACAATGAGCAGTTCTTC.